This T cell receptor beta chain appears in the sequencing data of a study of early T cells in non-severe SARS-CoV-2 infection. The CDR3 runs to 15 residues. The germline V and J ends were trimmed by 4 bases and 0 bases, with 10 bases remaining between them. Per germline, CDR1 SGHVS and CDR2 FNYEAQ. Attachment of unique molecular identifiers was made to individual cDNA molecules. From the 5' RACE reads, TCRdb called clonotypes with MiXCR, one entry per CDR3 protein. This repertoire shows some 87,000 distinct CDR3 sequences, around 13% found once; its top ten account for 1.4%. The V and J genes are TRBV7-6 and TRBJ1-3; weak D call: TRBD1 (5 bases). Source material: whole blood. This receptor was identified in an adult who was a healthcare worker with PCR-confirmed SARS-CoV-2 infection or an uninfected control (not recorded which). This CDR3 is CASSSQGNSGNTIYF. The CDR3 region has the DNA TGTGCCAGCAGCTCCCAGGGAAACTCTGGAAACACCATATATTTT.